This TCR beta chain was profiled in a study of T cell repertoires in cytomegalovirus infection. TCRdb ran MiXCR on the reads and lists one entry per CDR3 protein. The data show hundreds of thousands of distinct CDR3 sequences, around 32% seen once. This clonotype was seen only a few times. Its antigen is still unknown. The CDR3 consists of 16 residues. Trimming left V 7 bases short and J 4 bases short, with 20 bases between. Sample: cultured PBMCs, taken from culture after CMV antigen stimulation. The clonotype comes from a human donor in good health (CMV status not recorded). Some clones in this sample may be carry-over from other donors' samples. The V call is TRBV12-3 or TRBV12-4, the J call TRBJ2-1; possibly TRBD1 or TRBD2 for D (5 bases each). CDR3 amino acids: CASTLPGARLYNEQFF. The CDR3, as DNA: TGTGCCAGCACCCTCCCCGGGGCCCGACTGTACAATGAGCAGTTCTTC.